These 20 T cell receptor beta chains were all obtained from the same sample, sequenced in a study of shared T cell receptors in the human thymus. The method was immunoSEQ multiplex PCR; TCRdb's version includes in-frame clones alone and lacks a portion of them. The table records hundreds of thousands of clones, 75% to 90% of them present only once. These same data were also listed under a study on human thymus T cells.

Sequencing was done on a sample of thymocytes. These receptors all stem from a girl in the first two years of life with a congenital heart defect.

With regard to this clone: Compared with germline, one end of the junction differs, possibly owing to a read error. This rearrangement joins TRBV19 to TRBJ1-6; 7 bases align to TRBD1. There are 14 residues in the CDR3. Germline CDR1 LNHDA, CDR2 SQIVND (reference sequence). The CDR3 reads CASSVDRENSPLHF. CDR3 coding DNA: TGTGCCAGTAGTGTAGACAGGGAAAATTCACCCCTCCACTTT.

The chain links TRBV4-1 to TRBJ2-3, with D unclear. Germline CDR1 and CDR2: MGHRA and YSYEKL. This CDR3 is 16 amino acids long. The germline V and J ends were trimmed by 4 bases and 2 bases, with 16 bases remaining between them. The CDR3 nucleotides are TGCGCCAGCAGCCTCCCAACTGGCGGTTTCACAGATACGCAGTATTTT. Translating gives CASSLPTGGFTDTQYF.

V usage is TRBV5-1 and J usage is TRBJ2-5, with 10 nucleotides matching TRBD1. CDR1 is SGHRS, CDR2 YFSETQ, per germline. The V gene end was trimmed by 4 bases and the J gene end by 3 bases; junction bases not matched to a gene: 12. The CDR3 sequence is 17 residues long. CDR3 loop: CASSKDRGVTFKETQYF. The CDR3 DNA reads TGCGCCAGCAGCAAGGACAGGGGGGTTACTTTTAAAGAGACCCAGTACTTC.

The rearrangement links TRBV29-1 to TRBJ1-2; 7 bases are shared with TRBD1. This CDR3 contains 13 residues. Germline values: CDR1 SQVTM, CDR2 ANQGSEA. The ends lost 7 bases at V and 1 base at J; junction bases unmatched: 6. Here the CDR3 DNA reads TGCAGCGCGGGACAGACAGATAACTATGGCTACACCTTC. Amino acid sequence: CSAGQTDNYGYTF.

The chain employs TRBV6-6 and TRBJ2-3; D is unclear. V lost 8 bases and J lost 2, with 14 bases in between. Germline CDR1 reads MNHNY; CDR2 reads SVGAGI (reference sequence). The CDR3 sequence is 14 residues long. The CDR3 DNA reads as TGTGCCAGCGGTGCGAGTTTGTCCACAGATACGCAGTATTTT. This sequence encodes CASGASLSTDTQYF.

V and J are TRBV2 and TRBJ2-3; D is perhaps TRBD2 (7 bases). Germline assignment: CDR1 SNHLY and CDR2 FYNNEI. The CDR3 spans 15 residues. Trimming shortened V by 4 bases and J by 2 bases, and 13 bases separated the two germline ends. The CDR3 sequence: CASSAGAGVTDTQYF. The CDR3 DNA reads as TGTGCCAGCAGTGCGGGGGCGGGGGTCACAGATACGCAGTATTTT. Looking up the rest from reference TRBV2 and TRBJ2-3 gives the full variable domain: EPEVTQTPSHQVTQMGQEVILRCVPISNHLYFYWYRQILGQKVEFLVSFYNNEISEKSEIFDDQFSVERPDGSNFTLKIRSTKLEDSAMYFCASSAGAGVTDTQYFGPGTRLTVL.

The chain carries TRBV5-1 and TRBJ1-1; TRBD1 matches 10 bases. In germline, CDR1 is SGHRS, CDR2 YFSETQ. Trimming cost V 0 bases and J 6 bases; bases outside gene matches: 2. The CDR3 is 14 amino acids. CDR3 DNA: TGCGCCAGCAGCTTGGGGGGACAGGGGCCTGAAGCTTTCTTT. Translated, it gives CASSLGGQGPEAFF. Variable domain in full (rest from reference TRBV5-1 and TRBJ1-1): KAGVTQTPRYLIKTRGQQVTLSCSPISGHRSVSWYQQTPGQGLQFLFEYFSETQRNKGNFPGRFSGRQFSNSRSEMNVSTLELGDSALYLCASSLGGQGPEAFFGQGTRLTVV.

This clone was observed once. The gene calls are TRBV28 and TRBJ1-5; TRBD1 might be the D (5 bases). Germline assignment: CDR1 MDHEN and CDR2 SYDVKM. V lost 10 bases to trimming and J lost 1 base, with 11 bases between them. This CDR3 is 13 amino acids long. DNA for the CDR3: TGTGCCATCGCCGGGGGGAGCAATCAGCCCCAGCATTTT. This encodes CAIAGGSNQPQHF.

This rearrangement joins TRBV2 to TRBJ2-7, with 9 bases that match TRBD2. This CDR3 comprises 17 residues. Germline V gene sequence: CDR1 SNHLY, CDR2 FYNNEI. V lost 8 bases and J lost 5; bases outside the gene matches: 19. CDR3 sequence reads: CASSPGLALGTSHEQYF. The CDR3 bases are TGTGCCAGCTCGCCGGGACTAGCTCTAGGTACGTCCCACGAGCAGTACTTC.

The sample holds one count of this clone. The genes are TRBV10-2 and TRBJ2-7; the match to TRBD1 covers 11 bases. The V and J ends lost 5 bases and 2 bases, in that order; junction bases with no gene match: 5. Looked up from germline, CDR1 is WSHSY and CDR2 is SAAADI. The CDR3 runs 15 residues. The CDR3 is CASSKGQGETYEQYF. The CDR3 DNA sequence: TGCGCCAGCAGTAAGGGACAGGGGGAGACCTACGAGCAGTACTTC.

The rearrangement links TRBV27 to TRBJ1-1; D might be TRBD1 (5 bases). The CDR3 has 16 residues. Trimming took 4 bases from V and 5 from J, leaving 20 bases between them. CDR1 and CDR2 from the germline V gene are MNHEY and SMNVEV (reference sequence). CDR3 bases: TGTGCCAGCAGTTGCTACCCGACAGAAGGTGGGACTGAAGCTTTCTTT. Protein product: CASSCYPTEGGTEAFF.

This chain connects TRBV6-1 to TRBJ1-1; the match to TRBD1 covers 9 bases. Germline CDR1 and CDR2: MNHNS and SASEGT. The CDR3 totals 14 residues. The J segment lost 4 bases and the V segment lost 5 bases, leaving 5 bases of the junction unmatched. CDR3 loop: CASSPDRGSTEAFF. The CDR3, as DNA: TGTGCCAGCAGTCCGGACAGGGGTAGCACTGAAGCTTTCTTT.

The chain employs TRBV6-1 and TRBJ2-7, with a possible D match to TRBD2 (6 bases). From germline, CDR1 is MNHNS and CDR2 SASEGT. Trimming took 2 bases from V and 4 from J, leaving 9 bases between them. This CDR3 comprises 13 residues. The CDR3, as DNA: TGTGCCAGCAGTGAATCTCGGGAGTACGAGCAGTACTTC. It is translated as CASSESREYEQYF.

The rearrangement links TRBV5-1 to TRBJ2-5; 10 nucleotides match TRBD2. V shed 4 bases and J 3 bases; nucleotides not matched to a gene: 6. The germline V gene has CDR1 SGHRS and CDR2 YFSETQ. The CDR3 contains 15 residues. CDR3: CASSPGLAVKETQYF. The CDR3 DNA follows: TGCGCCAGCAGCCCCGGACTAGCGGTTAAAGAGACCCAGTACTTC.

This clone was seen a handful of times. The V and J genes are TRBV28 and TRBJ1-1, with D tentatively TRBD1 (5 bases). Germline V gene data show CDR1 as MDHEN and CDR2 as SYDVKM. Deletions cut 7 bases from V and 0 bases from J, with 15 bases between. There are 15 residues in the CDR3. This chain's CDR3 is CASMSREGMNTEAFF. The CDR3 nucleotides are TGTGCCAGCATGTCCAGGGAGGGGATGAACACTGAAGCTTTCTTT.

V usage is TRBV5-8 and J usage is TRBJ2-2; TRBD2 agrees at 12 bases. V lost 1 base and J lost 2; bases outside the gene matches: 6. The germline V gene encodes CDR1 SGHTS and CDR2 YDEGEE. The CDR3 extends over 18 amino acids. CDR3 in DNA: TGTGCCAGCAGCTTGATACTAGCGGGGGGTCTCAACACCGGGGAGCTGTTTTTT. Residues: CASSLILAGGLNTGELFF.

This clone came up a few times. The chain employs TRBV7-6 and TRBJ1-6; a weak D match, TRBD1 (6 bases). CDR1 and CDR2 (germline): SGHVS, FNYEAQ. The CDR3 spans 13 residues. The germline V and J ends were trimmed by 3 bases and 10 bases, with 10 bases remaining between them. The CDR3 DNA follows: TGTGCCAGCAGCTTGGACAGTTCATCACCCCTCCACTTT. Translating gives CASSLDSSSPLHF.

This clone appeared once. The chain recombines TRBV6-5 with TRBJ1-2, with D maybe TRBD1 (5 bases). This CDR3 contains 13 residues. Germline assignment: CDR1 MNHEY and CDR2 SVGAGI. The ends were cut back, 6 bases at V and 8 bases at J, with 16 bases in the middle. CDR3 in amino acids: CASRRDSTLGYTF. The CDR3 region has the DNA TGTGCCAGCAGGCGCGACAGCACCTTGGGCTACACCTTC.

The chain combines TRBV4-3 with TRBJ2-1, with 12 bases that match TRBD2. The CDR3 is 18 amino acids. The trim removed 0 bases at V and 6 bases at J, leaving 9 bases unmatched. Germline CDR1 is LGHNA and CDR2 is YSLEER. In DNA, the CDR3 is TGCGCCAGCAGCCAAGATCGTGGGCCTAGCGGGGGGGCCAATGAGCAGTTCTTC. Protein: CASSQDRGPSGGANEQFF.

In regard to this clone: Within the sample, other DNA sequences also encode this same CDR3. This chain links TRBV4-3 with TRBJ1-1; weak D call: TRBD1 (5 bases). This CDR3 is built from 15 residues. Germline V gene lookup returns CDR1 LGHNA and CDR2 YSLEER. V was clipped by 0 bases and J by 3 bases, with 11 bases between them. The CDR3 protein is CASSQDRGGYTEAFF. In nucleotides, the CDR3 is TGCGCCAGCAGCCAAGATAGGGGAGGGTACACTGAAGCTTTCTTT.